These T cell receptor beta chains were read from a single sample in a study of T cell responses to AZD1222 COVID-19 vaccine. Profiling relied on immunoSEQ multiplex PCR, and the TCRdb table lists in-frame clones only, not all of them. The sample lists over 150,000 clones, 80% to 90% seen once, with about 0.49% in the top ten. The sequencing used peripheral blood, collected on day 0 of AZD1222 vaccination. The receptors come from an adult in good health. The CDR3 runs from the conserved cysteine through the conserved F or W.

J gene	V gene	CDR3 protein
TRBJ2-2	TRBV21-1	CASSPIGPPFECDRVHTGELFF
TRBJ2-1	TRBV3-1/TRBV3-2	CASSSFTGGKGNEQFF
TRBJ2-7	TRBV19	CASSNGAGFFGFVGHEQYF
TRBJ2-3	TRBV7-3	CASSLNSGKGTDTQYF
TRBJ2-1	TRBV20-1	CSASSGGADSYNEQFF
TRBJ2-7	TRBV3-1/TRBV3-2	CASSRAGAPTYEQYF
TRBJ1-2	TRBV6-5	CASSPGVYGYTF
TRBJ2-7	TRBV6-6	CASSSSGFLSYEQYF
TRBJ2-5	TRBV18	CASSPIEGGARSETQYF
TRBJ2-3	TRBV4-2	CASSQEREGPQTTDTQYF
TRBJ1-2	TRBV9	CASSLDANGYTF
TRBJ2-1	TRBV9	CASSTGTSGGGIEQFF
TRBJ2-7	TRBV18	CASSPTDYEQYF
TRBJ1-1	TRBV30	CACSLVYTEAFF
TRBJ1-1	TRBV7-2	CASSLGRGMNTEAFF
TRBJ1-1	TRBV9	CASSPPGAYTEAFF
TRBJ1-2	TRBV3-1/TRBV3-2	CASSPTGTANYGYTF
TRBJ1-1	TRBV19	CASSIEARNTEAFF
TRBJ2-7	TRBV24-1	CATSEYPGTSSYEQYF
TRBJ1-5	TRBV27	CAAVGRGVGLVAQHF
TRBJ2-5	TRBV5-4	CASTWSGGGAVETQYF
TRBJ2-3	TRBV19	CASSISLGPDTQYF
TRBJ2-7	TRBV27	CASSRGVGGYEQYF
TRBJ2-5	TRBV18	CASSSTQETQYF
TRBJ2-2	TRBV19	CASTGRLGTGELFF
TRBJ2-7	TRBV19	CASTPGDTYEQYF
TRBJ2-3	TRBV13	CASSLAGGIGTDTQYF